These 8 T cell receptor beta chains were sequenced from one sample in a study of cytomegalovirus exposure and HLA in healthy donors. Sequenced by immunoSEQ multiplex PCR; TCRdb stores in-frame clones only, minus some. The repertoire holds fewer than 120,000 clones, with more than 75% as singletons. The sample taken for sequencing was PBMCs. Every receptor here comes from a woman aged 25 to 45 in good health and CMV-seropositive.

This chain uses TRBV9 with TRBJ2-3; D not certain. V was cut by 4 bases and J by 2 bases, with 11 bases left in between. This CDR3 has 14 residues. Germline V gene sequence: CDR1 SGDLS, CDR2 YYNGEE. For the CDR3, the DNA is TGTGCCAGCAGCTCTAGTAGTACCACAGATACGCAGTATTTT. The encoded protein is CASSSSSTTDTQYF.

The gene calls are TRBV6-5 and TRBJ2-7, with 9 bases that match TRBD1. There are 14 residues in the CDR3. Germline V gene lookup returns CDR1 MNHEY and CDR2 SVGAGI. Germline trimming cut 5 bases from V and 3 bases from J; bases unmatched to any gene: 5. The CDR3 coding sequence is TGTGCCAGCAGTGGCGGACAGGGGAACTACGAGCAGTACTTC. This sequence encodes CASSGGQGNYEQYF.

The chain couples TRBV5-1 to TRBJ2-1; D is possibly TRBD2 (6 bases). The germline CDR1 and CDR2 sequences are SGHRS and YFSETQ. The V end lost 2 bases, the J end lost 2 bases, and 14 bases lay between the germline ends. The CDR3 loop spans 16 amino acids. In DNA form, the CDR3 reads TGCGCCAGCAGCTTAACAGGAGGGGCGCCCTACAATGAGCAGTTCTTC. It is translated as CASSLTGGAPYNEQFF.

The chain joins TRBV28 to TRBJ1-1; 7 nucleotides match TRBD1. This CDR3 is 15 amino acids long. Germline V lookup: CDR1 MDHEN, CDR2 SYDVKM. V shed 7 bases and J 2 bases; nucleotides not matched to a gene: 10. CDR3 DNA: TGTGCCAGCACGCAACCAGGGACAGCTAACACTGAAGCTTTCTTT. This gives the protein CASTQPGTANTEAFF.

This chain joins TRBV2 and TRBJ2-3; TRBD2 matches at 12 bases. CDR3 length: 16 amino acids. The V and J ends lost 5 bases and 2 bases, in that order; junction bases with no gene match: 5. The germline V gene encodes CDR1 SNHLY and CDR2 FYNNEI. CDR3 protein: CASSTGLAGFTDTQYF. The CDR3 DNA reads as TGTGCCAGCAGTACCGGACTAGCGGGATTCACAGATACGCAGTATTTT.

This clone was seen only once. The chain couples TRBV7-3 to TRBJ2-1; TRBD2 matches 12 bases. The J segment lost 9 bases and the V segment lost 5 bases, leaving 8 bases of the junction unmatched. The CDR3 runs 15 residues. Germline values: CDR1 SGHTA, CDR2 FQGTGA. The CDR3 DNA reads TGTGCCAGCAGCCCGGGGACTAGCGGGTTCGGTGAGCAGTTCTTC. Translating gives CASSPGTSGFGEQFF.

The chain recombines TRBV4-3 with TRBJ2-5; 12 nucleotides agree with TRBD2. Germline values: CDR1 LGHNA, CDR2 YSLEER. V shed 3 bases, J shed 7 bases, and the junction held 6 bases outside the gene matches. The CDR3 spans 15 residues. The CDR3 spells CASSQGLAGPGTQYF. CDR3 DNA sequence: TGCGCCAGCAGCCAGGGACTAGCGGGCCCCGGGACCCAGTACTTC.

This chain connects TRBV29-1 to TRBJ2-7; D is perhaps TRBD2 (7 bases). The V gene's germline CDR1 is SQVTM and CDR2 ANQGSEA. Trimming took off 3 bases at V and 4 bases at J, with 13 bases between the two ends. The length of the CDR3 is 13 residues. For the CDR3, the DNA is TGCAGCGTTGATTCGGGGGGCGAGTACGAGCAGTACTTC. Encoded protein: CSVDSGGEYEQYF.